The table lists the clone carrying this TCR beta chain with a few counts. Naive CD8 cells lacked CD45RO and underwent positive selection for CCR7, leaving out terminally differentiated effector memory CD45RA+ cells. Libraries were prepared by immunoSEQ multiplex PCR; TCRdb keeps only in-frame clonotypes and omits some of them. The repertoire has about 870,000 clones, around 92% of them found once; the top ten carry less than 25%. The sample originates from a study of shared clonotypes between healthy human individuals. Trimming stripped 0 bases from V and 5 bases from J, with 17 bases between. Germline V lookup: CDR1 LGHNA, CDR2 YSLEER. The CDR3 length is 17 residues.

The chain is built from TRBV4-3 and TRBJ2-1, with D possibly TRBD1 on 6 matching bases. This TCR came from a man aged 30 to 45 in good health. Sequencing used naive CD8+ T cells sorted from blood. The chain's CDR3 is CASSQDVFGTIHNEQFF. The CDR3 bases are TGCGCCAGCAGCCAAGATGTGTTCGGGACAATCCACAATGAGCAGTTCTTC.